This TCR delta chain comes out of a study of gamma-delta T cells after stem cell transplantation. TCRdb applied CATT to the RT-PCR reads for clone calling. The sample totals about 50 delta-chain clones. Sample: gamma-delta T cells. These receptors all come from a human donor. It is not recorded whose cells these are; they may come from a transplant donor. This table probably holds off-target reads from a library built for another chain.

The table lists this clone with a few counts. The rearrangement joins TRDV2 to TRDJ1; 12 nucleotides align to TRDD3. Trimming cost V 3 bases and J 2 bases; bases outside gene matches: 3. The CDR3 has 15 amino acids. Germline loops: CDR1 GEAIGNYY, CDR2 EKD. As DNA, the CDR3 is TGTGCCTGTGACCTACTGGGGGATACTACCGATAAACTCATCTTT. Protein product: CACDLLGDTTDKLIF.